This TCR beta chain was captured in a study of OX40 agonist ivuxolimab in advanced cancers. In the study overall: Patients received ivuxolimab, an agonistic anti-OX40 (CD134) antibody. Dosing consisted of intravenous ivuxolimab at 0.01 to 10 mg/kg every 2 weeks.

Germline-derived CDR1 and CDR2 are MGHRA and YSYEKL. This CDR3 spans 12 amino acids. With 4 bases removed from V and 7 bases from J, the gap between germline ends came to 7 bases. Concerning this clone: The antigen is unknown.

Findings and caveats of the study: Clonal expansion was seen in CD4+ and CD8+ blood T cells by week 6 at 0.1 to 3.0 mg/kg. Antigens targeted by the expanded peripheral T cells were not determined.

The table came from immunoSEQ multiplex PCR; TCRdb's copy has only in-frame clones and leaves some out. The sample includes 35,000 to 50,000 clones, roughly 86% of them seen just once. The V call is TRBV4-1, the J call TRBJ1-4, with D unclear. The receptor was derived from an adult with an advanced solid tumor such as melanoma, head and neck, liver or kidney cancer. The sample in question was CD4+ or CD8+ T cells sorted from blood, obtained in a trial of the OX40 agonist ivuxolimab. This chain's CDR3 is CASSPGGEKLFF. The CDR3, as DNA: TGCGCCAGCAGCCCAGGAGGTGAAAAACTGTTTTTT.